Presented here are 11 T cell receptor beta chains from one specimen sequenced in a study of blood T cell repertoires in COVID-19. The protocol was immunoSEQ multiplex PCR, while the TCRdb copy is restricted to in-frame clones and leaves out a portion. The repertoire holds around 340,000 clones, roughly 87% seen once, with 3% to 4.5% in the top ten. Material: peripheral blood. These TCRs come from a woman aged 55 to 70 with COVID-19, enrolled during active disease.

The chain joins TRBV4-1 to TRBJ2-5; possibly TRBD1 for D (5 bases). Germline assignment: CDR1 MGHRA and CDR2 YSYEKL. There are 14 residues in the CDR3. The V end was cut by 8 bases, the J end by 5 bases, with 18 bases between. Here the CDR3 DNA reads TGCGCCAGCTCCCAGGGTCGGCTGGACGAGACCCAGTACTTC. Its protein is CASSQGRLDETQYF.

The rearrangement joins TRBV25-1 to TRBJ2-1; TRBD2 might be the D (6 bases). Germline V gene lookup returns CDR1 MGHDK and CDR2 SYGVNS. The CDR3 loop spans 16 amino acids. Trimming stripped 2 bases from V and 2 bases from J, with 13 bases between. The CDR3 nucleotides read TGTGCCAGCAGTGAAGAGCTGTGGGGGGCCTACAATGAGCAGTTCTTC. Protein: CASSEELWGAYNEQFF.

The chain joins TRBV5-3 to TRBJ2-5; D remains ambiguous. TRBV5-3 is treated as an ORF (open reading frame) with a function not yet certain. V gave up 1 base and J gave up 1 base, with 11 bases separating them. The CDR3 contains 15 residues. CDR3 nucleotide sequence: TGTGCCAGAAGCTTGCCCGAGACAACCCAAGAGACCCAGTACTTC. Translating it yields CARSLPETTQETQYF.

This clone appeared once. The chain is built from TRBV19 and TRBJ1-1, with 7 positions matching TRBD1. J lost 0 bases, V lost 9 bases, and 13 bases had no gene match. Germline V gene sequence: CDR1 LNHDA, CDR2 SQIVND (reference sequence). The CDR3 sequence is 16 residues long. Written as DNA, the CDR3 is TGTGCCAGCACTAAGGGACAGATCCTCATGAACACTGAAGCTTTCTTT. The encoded protein is CASTKGQILMNTEAFF. Combining the CDR3 with reference TRBV19 and TRBJ1-1 gives the whole variable domain DGGITQSPKYLFRKEGQNVTLSCEQNLNHDAMYWYRQDPGQGLRLIYYSQIVNDFQKGDIAEGYSVSREKKESFPLTVTSAQKNPTAFYLCASTKGQILMNTEAFFGQGTRLTVV.

The chain carries TRBV5-4 and TRBJ1-4, with 11 bases matching TRBD1. This CDR3 has 15 amino acids. From germline, CDR1 is SGHNT and CDR2 YYREEE (reference sequence). V lost 0 bases, J lost 8 bases, and 3 bases stayed unmatched. The CDR3 spells CASSLEGQGEEKLFF. In DNA form, the CDR3 reads TGTGCCAGCAGCTTGGAGGGACAGGGGGAGGAAAAACTGTTTTTT.

This clone was recorded once. The rearrangement uses TRBV4-1 and TRBJ1-4; D perhaps matches TRBD1 (5 bases). This CDR3 is built from 16 residues. Germline CDR1 is MGHRA and CDR2 is YSYEKL. V shed 1 base and J shed 7 bases, with 16 bases lying between them. In DNA form, the CDR3 reads TGCGCCAGCAGCCAAGGTGGGCTGCCAGGGATTGAAAAACTGTTTTTT. Translated: CASSQGGLPGIEKLFF.

J is TRBJ2-1 and V is TRBV27; TRBD2 agrees at 8 bases. This CDR3 comprises 14 residues. The V segment lost 6 bases and the J segment 6 bases; nucleotides outside the gene matches: 7. In germline, CDR1 is MNHEY, CDR2 SMNVEV (reference sequence). As DNA, the CDR3 is TGTGCCAGCAGCACACCGGGGGGGGGCAATGAGCAGTTCTTC. The encoded protein is CASSTPGGGNEQFF.

The chain recombines TRBV5-1 with TRBJ2-3; unclear D gene. There are 16 residues in the CDR3. Trimming removed 0 bases at V and 4 bases at J, with 15 bases between. Germline V gene sequence: CDR1 SGHRS, CDR2 YFSETQ. CDR3: CASSLGGLMGADTQYF. The CDR3 region has the DNA TGCGCCAGCAGCTTGGGTGGGCTTATGGGCGCAGATACGCAGTATTTT. The full variable domain, rest sourced from reference TRBV5-1 and TRBJ2-3, is KAGVTQTPRYLIKTRGQQVTLSCSPISGHRSVSWYQQTPGQGLQFLFEYFSETQRNKGNFPGRFSGRQFSNSRSEMNVSTLELGDSALYLCASSLGGLMGADTQYFGPGTRLTVL.

The CDR3 sequence is CASSYPPGQGAYEQYF. The CDR3 nucleotides read TGTGCCAGCAGTTACCCGCCGGGACAGGGAGCCTACGAGCAGTACTTC. The chain couples TRBV6-6 to TRBJ2-7, with 9 bases matching TRBD1. V shed 2 bases and J 2 bases; nucleotides not matched to a gene: 7. The CDR3 spans 16 residues. Looked up from germline, CDR1 is MNHNY and CDR2 is SVGAGI (reference sequence).

The count of this clone is one. The chain uses TRBV7-2 and TRBJ2-5, with D perhaps matching TRBD2 (6 bases). V lost 4 bases, J lost 9 bases, and 9 bases lay in between. CDR1 is SGHTA, CDR2 FQGNSA, per germline. This CDR3 spans 11 amino acids. CDR3 in amino acids: CASSSGGAQYF. The CDR3 DNA reads TGTGCCAGCAGCTCCGGCGGGGCCCAGTACTTC. Supplemented by reference TRBV7-2 and TRBJ2-5, the full variable domain reads GAGVSQSPSNKVTEKGKDVELRCDPISGHTALYWYRQSLGQGLEFLIYFQGNSAPDKSGLPSDRFSAERTGGSVSTLTIQRTQQEDSAVYLCASSSGGAQYFGPGTRLLVL.

The rearrangement links TRBV3-1 (or the pseudogene TRBV3-2) to TRBJ1-3; possibly TRBD1 for D (5 bases). The CDR3 sequence is 15 residues long. The V gene's germline CDR1 is LGHDT and CDR2 YNNKEL (reference sequence). The V end lost 1 base, the J end lost 1 base, and 8 bases lay between the germline ends. The CDR3 spells CASSQVGTSGNTIYF. The CDR3 coding sequence is TGTGCCAGCAGCCAAGTCGGGACTTCTGGAAACACCATATATTTT.